Described below is a single T cell receptor beta chain sequence and its context. It has no known antigen specificity. Base quality data are lacking; no much larger clone is found one base away. CDR1 and CDR2 are drawn from the germline V gene (reference sequence): MNHEY, SMNVEV. There are 18 amino acids in the CDR3, from cysteine to phenylalanine inclusive. Just CDR3 DNA is preserved here, 54 bases in frame from base 1. The V end gives up 6 bases and the J end 2 bases, leaving 16 bases in the junction not matched to a gene. This entry belongs to a study of shared clonotypes between healthy human individuals (dated by TCRdb to 2018 to 2021). For context, the study as a whole: A few men and two women, aged 18 to 49 years, made up the cohort. For each donor, CD4 naive and CD4 memory were each run on three plates, CD8 naive on two plates, and CD8 memory on one plate. Leukapheresis yielded between about 0.85 and 10 billion PBMCs per donor. To increase sequencing depth and limit assay-specific biases, TCR repertoire library preparation and sequencing were carried out by different laboratories using diverse techniques. To estimate repertoire size and how much clonotypes are shared between individuals, the study performed deep sequencing of blood TCR repertoires from a few healthy adults.

Using the deep immunoSEQ assay, TCR CDR3 regions were amplified from genomic DNA by multiplex PCR. For each cell subset, the extracted genomic DNA was distributed evenly across all wells of several immunoSEQ 96-well plates, and each plate served as one replicate. For sorted subsets, 150 to 250 ng genomic DNA, equal to some 30,000 T cell genomes, was loaded into each replicate PCR. The purified libraries were quantified using a Qubit 3.0 fluorometer, sized with a Bioanalyzer 2100, and then quantified again using the KAPA Library Quantification kit. Each immunoSEQ 96-well plate was sequenced on its own single-read 150-cycle Illumina NextSeq 550 flow cell. Regarding the original processing steps: Because the immunoSEQ output included only junctional sequences and no quality scores, the filtering could not be the same as the filtering used for full-length reads. To assign V/J genes and CDR3, sequences were annotated using PyIR, a Python wrapper for IgBLAST v1.9, with IMGT germline references. Reads with weak V/J assignments (E-value above 1e-6), missing CDR3, stop codons, out-of-frame junctions, or ambiguous translated residues were removed. V3J clonotypes were defined as sequences sharing an identical inferred V gene, J gene, and CDR3 amino acid sequence. To compute the percentage overlap between repertoires, the number of shared unique clonotypes was divided by the size of the smaller repertoire. RTK rarefaction, the Chao1 estimator, and Recon v2.1 estimates of unobserved clonotypes were used to assess repertoire richness. OLGA was used to compute generation probabilities for all TCRbeta clonotypes that the gDNA method yielded from four donors. TCRdb limited this immuneACCESS table to in-frame rearrangements with V and J called. A share of clones is missing; checked studies link under half to unresolved V genes, and the rest is unexplained. Clonal size and the V and J genes are those of that table, whereas D and trimming came from the DNA. The sample has roughly 2.6 million clones on record, 90% to 95% of them singletons. In total, the top ten clones hold roughly 0.14% of the sample.

General findings and caveats noted by the study authors: Pairwise subsampling indicated that sequencing depth was expected to affect the degree of clonotype sharing among donors. Only blood was sampled, and tissue TCR repertoires likely differ from those in blood. Because the study included only a small number of donors, the genetic and exposure-history diversity represented was limited. Approximately 4.8% of naive CD4, roughly 3.5% of naive CD8, 2.3% of memory CD4, and 0.35% to 0.4% of memory CD8 clonotypes were shared across several donors. Naive subsets generally had larger estimated clonotype richness than memory subsets did. Compared with non-shared clonotypes, clonotypes shared by all four sorted-subset donors had higher generation probabilities. Even with the large sequencing depth, rarefaction of the sorted-subset datasets indicated that sequencing was incomplete.

Healthy HIV-negative adults with no recently reported acute infections or vaccinations were included as donors. Every donor was a Caucasian adult living in Nashville, Tennessee, USA. CD4+ T cells were enriched through magnetic negative selection, after which naive cells were positively selected on CD45RA and the remaining negative fraction served as the memory subset. Blood was obtained by leukapheresis, after which PBMCs were separated by Ficoll-Histopaque density gradient centrifugation and cryopreserved in liquid nitrogen vapor phase. Analytical flow cytometry was used to check the purity and quantity of each magnetically sorted T cell population. From each sorted fraction, genomic DNA was isolated and quantified by UV absorbance on a Nanodrop 2000c.

The chain joins TRBV27 to TRBJ2-1, and TRBD1 aligns with 7 junction nucleotides. The sequence was obtained from a man between 18 and 35 years old in good health. Sequenced input: naive CD4+ T cells sorted from blood. What this sample's cell subset or site label stands for: CD45RA+ positively selected. The sequenced DNA is TGTGCCAGCAGACCCAGGGATTCTGGGCAGGGGGCCTACAATGAGCAGTTCTTC. This sequence encodes CASRPRDSGQGAYNEQFF.